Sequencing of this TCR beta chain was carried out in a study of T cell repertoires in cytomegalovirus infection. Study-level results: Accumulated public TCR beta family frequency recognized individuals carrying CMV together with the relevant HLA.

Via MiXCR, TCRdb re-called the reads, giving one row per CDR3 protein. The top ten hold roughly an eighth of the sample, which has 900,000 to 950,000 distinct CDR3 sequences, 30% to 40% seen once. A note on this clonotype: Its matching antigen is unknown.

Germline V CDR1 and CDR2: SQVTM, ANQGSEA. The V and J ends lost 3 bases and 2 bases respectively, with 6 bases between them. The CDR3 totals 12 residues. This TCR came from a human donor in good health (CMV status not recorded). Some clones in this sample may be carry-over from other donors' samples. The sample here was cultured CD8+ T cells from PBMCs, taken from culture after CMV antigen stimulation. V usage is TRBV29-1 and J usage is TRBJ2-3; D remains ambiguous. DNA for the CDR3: TGCAGCGTTGATACAGCCACAGATACGCAGTATTTT. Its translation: CSVDTATDTQYF.